The 21 T cell receptor beta chains reported below all come from one sample, sequenced in a study of CD8 T cells in ankylosing spondylitis. Study-wide results and limits: Seemingly characteristic of ankylosing spondylitis blood was a TCR beta motif consisting of fewer than 10 highly homologous variants.

One entry per CDR3 protein results from TCRdb running MiXCR on the 5' RACE reads. Of some 220,000 distinct CDR3 sequences in the sample, 7.3% were seen once. Their antigens remain unidentified. Sequencing was done on a sample of blood, either unsorted or a sorted T cell fraction (not recorded which). All receptors derive from a male donor with ankylosing spondylitis.

This clonotype was seen repeatedly, ten times or more. This chain links TRBV29-1 with TRBJ2-7; TRBD2 aligns across 12 bases. Germline CDR1 is SQVTM and CDR2 is ANQGSEA. The CDR3 contains 14 residues. The V segment lost 2 bases and the J segment 2 bases; nucleotides outside the gene matches: 1. CDR3 sequence: CSVELAGGAYEQYF. DNA of the CDR3: TGCAGCGTTGAACTAGCGGGAGGGGCCTACGAGCAGTACTTC.

This clonotype has just a few counts. V and J are TRBV7-9 and TRBJ1-2; D gene unclear. V lost 0 bases and J lost 4, with 12 bases in between. The CDR3 totals 15 residues. Per germline, CDR1 SEHNR and CDR2 FQNEAQ (reference sequence). CDR3 nucleotides: TGTGCCAGCAGCTTAGCCAGGCCTGGTGGCTATGGCTACACCTTC. This gives the protein CASSLARPGGYGYTF.

This clonotype showed up many times. The chain carries TRBV29-1 and TRBJ2-5; D not certain. The V end was cut by 8 bases, the J end by 7 bases, with 14 bases between. Germline CDR1 SQVTM, CDR2 ANQGSEA. The CDR3 is made up of 11 amino acids. CDR3 sequence (DNA): TGCAGCACCCCAGGAAAAGGGACCCAGTACTTC. Residues: CSTPGKGTQYF.

This clonotype was seen repeatedly, ten times or more. This rearrangement joins TRBV6-5 to TRBJ1-1, with D perhaps matching TRBD1 (5 bases). V shed 2 bases and J shed 0 bases, with 10 bases lying between them. From germline, CDR1 is MNHEY and CDR2 SVGAGI. The CDR3 loop spans 15 amino acids. The CDR3: CASSYREGLNTEAFF. CDR3 nucleotides: TGTGCCAGCAGTTACCGAGAGGGGTTGAACACTGAAGCTTTCTTT.

The chain is built from TRBV30 and TRBJ1-1; D may be TRBD1 (6 bases). The CDR3 is made up of 15 amino acids. Trimming removed 1 base from V and 5 bases from J, with 17 bases in between. Germline values: CDR1 GTSNPN, CDR2 SVGIG (reference sequence). CDR3 DNA sequence: TGTGCCTGGAGTGCACGCAGGGGCGACGGGACTGAAGCTTTCTTT. It translates to CAWSARRGDGTEAFF.

This clonotype was counted ten times or more. V and J are TRBV6-2 or TRBV6-3 and TRBJ2-3; no definite D call. The germline V and J ends were trimmed by 2 bases and 2 bases, with 5 bases remaining between them. The CDR3 loop spans 13 amino acids. The germline CDR1 and CDR2 sequences are MNHEY and SVGEGT. CDR3 DNA: TGTGCCAGCAGTTACGGCCCCACAGATACGCAGTATTTT. Amino acids: CASSYGPTDTQYF.

The rearrangement uses TRBV28 and TRBJ1-5; D remains ambiguous. CDR1 MDHEN and CDR2 SYDVKM come from the germline V gene. V was trimmed by 7 bases and J by 0 bases, leaving 16 bases between them. The CDR3 consists of 16 residues. For the CDR3, the DNA is TGTGCCAGCAAACCCATCGAAGACTATAGCAATCAGCCCCAGCATTTT. Its translation: CASKPIEDYSNQPQHF. Together with reference TRBV28 and TRBJ1-5, the CDR3 gives the full variable domain: DVKVTQSSRYLVKRTGEKVFLECVQDMDHENMFWYRQDPGLGLRLIYFSYDVKMKEKGDIPEGYSVSREKKERFSLILESASTNQTSMYLCASKPIEDYSNQPQHFGDGTRLSIL.

This clonotype was seen many times. The CDR3 reads CASSLPGNYEQYF. CDR3 coding DNA: TGTGCCAGCAGTTTGCCAGGGAACTACGAGCAGTACTTC. The gene calls are TRBV28 and TRBJ2-7, with D maybe TRBD1 (5 bases). This CDR3 is built from 13 residues. Deletions cut 3 bases from V and 3 bases from J, with 9 bases between. Germline CDR1 and CDR2: MDHEN and SYDVKM.

This clonotype was found many times. The genes are TRBV6-1 and TRBJ2-2; the D is unclear. The V and J ends lost 6 bases and 3 bases respectively, with 8 bases between them. The CDR3 has 13 amino acids. From germline, CDR1 is MNHNS and CDR2 SASEGT. The CDR3 spells CASSGWDTGELFF. The CDR3 bases are TGTGCCAGCAGCGGCTGGGACACCGGGGAGCTGTTTTTT.

This clonotype was picked up many times. The CDR3 coding sequence is TGTGCCAGCAGTTTTCTAGCGGAACTTACCTTAAACACCGGGGAGCTGTTTTTT. This encodes CASSFLAELTLNTGELFF. The rearrangement joins TRBV6-2 or TRBV6-3 to TRBJ2-2; 7 bases fit TRBD2. Trimming cost V 4 bases and J 2 bases; bases outside gene matches: 13. Germline values: CDR1 MNHEY, CDR2 SVGEGT. The CDR3 consists of 18 residues.

This clonotype showed up just a few times. The J gene is TRBJ2-6, the V gene TRBV9, with D perhaps matching TRBD2 (6 bases). The germline V gene has CDR1 SGDLS and CDR2 YYNGEE. The V end lost 2 bases, the J end lost 0 bases, and 18 bases lay between the germline ends. The CDR3 loop spans 19 amino acids. The CDR3 region is CASSVNLRGNPSGANVLTF. The CDR3 coding sequence is TGTGCCAGCAGCGTTAATCTCCGGGGGAACCCCTCTGGGGCCAACGTCCTGACTTTC.

The chain links TRBV7-9 to TRBJ1-4, with D hard to call. CDR1 and CDR2 from the germline V gene are SEHNR and FQNEAQ (reference sequence). This CDR3 comprises 10 residues. The V end lost 8 bases, the J end lost 10 bases, and 8 bases lay between the germline ends. CDR3 amino acids: CASGQSKLFF. The CDR3 nucleotides read TGTGCCAGCGGGCAGTCAAAACTGTTTTTT.

This clonotype was seen repeatedly, ten times or more. CDR3 coding DNA: TGCGCCAGCAGCTCAGGCATCTCTGGAAACACCATATATTTT. This codes for CASSSGISGNTIYF. The rearrangement links TRBV5-1 to TRBJ1-3; no clear D. Germline V gene data show CDR1 as SGHRS and CDR2 as YFSETQ. The CDR3 sequence is 14 residues long. V lost 3 bases to trimming and J lost 0 bases, with 7 bases between them.

This clonotype has just a few counts. The J gene is TRBJ2-1, the V gene TRBV11-1, with D perhaps matching TRBD2 (5 bases). The V gene's germline CDR1 is SGHAT and CDR2 FQDESV (reference sequence). The CDR3 totals 16 residues. Trimming took 5 bases from V and 0 from J, leaving 14 bases between them. Here the CDR3 DNA reads TGTGCCAGCAGCCGGACGGGTGGGAGCTCCTACAATGAGCAGTTCTTC. It encodes CASSRTGGSSYNEQFF. Filled out from reference TRBV11-1 and TRBJ2-1, the complete variable domain reads EAEVAQSPRYKITEKSQAVAFWCDPISGHATLYWYRQILGQGPELLVQFQDESVVDDSQLPKDRFSAERLKGVDSTLKIQPAELGDSAMYLCASSRTGGSSYNEQFFGPGTRLTVL.

Only one count was recorded for this clonotype. This chain connects TRBV20-1 to TRBJ2-7; no definite D call. The germline gives CDR1 DFQATT, CDR2 SNEGSKA (reference sequence). This CDR3 contains 11 residues. Trimming took off 5 bases at V and 9 bases at J, with 14 bases between the two ends. As DNA, the CDR3 is TGCAGTGCTCGATGGGGTCATAGGCAGTACTTC. Encoded protein: CSARWGHRQYF.

The V gene is TRBV9, the J gene TRBJ1-1, with D possibly TRBD1 on 6 matching bases. Germline-derived CDR1 and CDR2 are SGDLS and YYNGEE. V lost 2 bases and J 4 bases, leaving 15 bases between the germline ends. This CDR3 spans 15 amino acids. The CDR3 loop reads CASSVGAVGGTEAFF. The CDR3 DNA is TGTGCCAGCAGCGTGGGGGCAGTGGGGGGCACTGAAGCTTTCTTT.

This chain joins TRBV20-1 and TRBJ2-7, with D maybe TRBD2 (5 bases). Germline V gene data show CDR1 as DFQATT and CDR2 as SNEGSKA (reference sequence). V was trimmed by 3 bases and J by 4 bases, leaving 7 bases between them. There are 11 residues in the CDR3. CDR3 sequence: CSASSVYEQYF. CDR3 coding DNA: TGCAGTGCTAGTAGCGTATACGAGCAGTACTTC.

This clonotype was counted at least ten times. CDR3 region: CAWSVTTRQYF. DNA for the CDR3: TGTGCCTGGAGTGTAACGACTAGGCAGTACTTC. This chain joins TRBV30 and TRBJ2-7; a possible D gene is TRBD2 (6 bases). V was cut by 0 bases and J by 9 bases, with 9 bases left in between. This CDR3 has 11 residues. Per germline, CDR1 GTSNPN and CDR2 SVGIG (reference sequence). Based on the CDR3 plus reference TRBV30 and TRBJ2-7, the full variable domain is SQTIHQWPATLVQPVGSPLSLECTVEGTSNPNLYWYRQAAGRGLQLLFYSVGIGQISSEVPQNLSASRPQDRQFILSSKKLLLSDSGFYLCAWSVTTRQYFGPGTRLTVT.

This clonotype was recorded many times. CDR3 sequence reads: CASSGRGSNYGYTF. The DNA of the CDR3 is TGTGCCAGCAGCGGCAGGGGCTCTAACTATGGCTACACCTTC. The chain carries TRBV9 and TRBJ1-2, with D maybe TRBD1 (6 bases). Trimming shortened V by 3 bases and J by 0 bases, and 9 bases separated the two germline ends. This CDR3 is 14 amino acids long. From germline, CDR1 is SGDLS and CDR2 YYNGEE.

This clonotype was seen many times. V usage is TRBV25-1 and J usage is TRBJ2-3, with 7 bases aligning to TRBD1. The CDR3 covers 14 residues. V was pared by 2 bases and J by 1 base, with 0 bases of the junction left unmatched. The germline V gene encodes CDR1 MGHDK and CDR2 SYGVNS. The CDR3 DNA is TGTGCCAGCAGTGAAGGACAGGGCACAGATACGCAGTATTTT. This gives the protein CASSEGQGTDTQYF.

This clonotype was seen at least ten times. This rearrangement joins TRBV4-2 to TRBJ2-5; either TRBD1 or TRBD2 may supply D (5 bases each). The germline gives CDR1 LGHNA, CDR2 YNFKEQ. V shed 3 bases and J shed 5 bases, with 25 bases lying between them. This CDR3 is 18 amino acids long. CDR3 sequence: CASSHDLGLPGPLETQYF. As DNA, the CDR3 is TGTGCCAGCAGCCACGACTTGGGTCTCCCGGGACCATTGGAGACCCAGTACTTC.